This T cell receptor (beta chain) was recovered during a study of blood T cell repertoires in COVID-19. Study details: From the United States, Italy and Spain came samples of acute and convalescent COVID-19.

CDR3 size: 13 residues. V shed 10 bases and J 4 bases; nucleotides not matched to a gene: 5. Germline V CDR1 and CDR2: ENHRY, SYGVKD. Here immunoSEQ multiplex PCR was the method, and the copy in TCRdb shows in-frame clones only, minus some. Among roughly 59,000 clones listed, around 88% were seen once. This clone was found once. The chain combines TRBV10-3 with TRBJ2-5, with 11 bases that match TRBD2. This receptor was identified in a human donor in a cohort sampled during active COVID-19. Material for sequencing was peripheral blood. The CDR3 here is CASSLAGGETQYF. In DNA form, the CDR3 reads TGTGCCAGCTCCCTAGCGGGGGGAGAGACCCAGTACTTC.